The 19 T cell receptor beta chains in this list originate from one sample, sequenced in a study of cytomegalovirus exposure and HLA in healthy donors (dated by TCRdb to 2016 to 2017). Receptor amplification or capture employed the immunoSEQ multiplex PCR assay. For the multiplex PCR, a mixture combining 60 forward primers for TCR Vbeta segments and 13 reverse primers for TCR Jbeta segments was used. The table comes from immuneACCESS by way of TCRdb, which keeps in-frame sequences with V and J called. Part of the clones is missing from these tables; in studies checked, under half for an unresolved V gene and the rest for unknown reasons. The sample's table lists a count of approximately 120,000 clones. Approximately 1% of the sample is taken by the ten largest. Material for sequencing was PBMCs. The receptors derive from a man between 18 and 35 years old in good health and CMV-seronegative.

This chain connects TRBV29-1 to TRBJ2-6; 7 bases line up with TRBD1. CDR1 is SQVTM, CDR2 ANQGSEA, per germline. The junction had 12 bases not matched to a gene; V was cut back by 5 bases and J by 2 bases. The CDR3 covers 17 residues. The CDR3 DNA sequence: TGCAGCGTTATAACAGGGGCGCTCCCAACTGGGGCCAACGTCCTGACTTTC. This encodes CSVITGALPTGANVLTF.

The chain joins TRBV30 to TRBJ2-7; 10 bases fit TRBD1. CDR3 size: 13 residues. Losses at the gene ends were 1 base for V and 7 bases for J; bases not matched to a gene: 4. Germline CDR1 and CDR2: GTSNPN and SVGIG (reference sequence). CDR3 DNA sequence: TGTGCCTGGAGTGGGACAGGGGGTGGTGAGCAGTACTTC. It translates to CAWSGTGGGEQYF.

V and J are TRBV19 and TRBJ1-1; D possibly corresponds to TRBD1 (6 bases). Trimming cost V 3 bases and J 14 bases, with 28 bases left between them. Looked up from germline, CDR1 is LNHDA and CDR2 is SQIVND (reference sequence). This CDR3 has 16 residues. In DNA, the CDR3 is TGTGCCAGTAGTATGTCTTCGCGGAGACAGGCCTCGTACCTATTCTTT. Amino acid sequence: CASSMSSRRQASYLFF.

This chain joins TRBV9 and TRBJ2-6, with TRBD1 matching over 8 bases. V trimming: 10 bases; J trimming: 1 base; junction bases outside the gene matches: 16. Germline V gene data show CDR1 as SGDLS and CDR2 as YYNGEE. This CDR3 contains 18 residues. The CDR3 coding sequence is TGTGCCCCCAGCGTAGCTACCCAGGGGGCATCTGGGGCCAACGTCCTGACTTTC. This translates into CAPSVATQGASGANVLTF.

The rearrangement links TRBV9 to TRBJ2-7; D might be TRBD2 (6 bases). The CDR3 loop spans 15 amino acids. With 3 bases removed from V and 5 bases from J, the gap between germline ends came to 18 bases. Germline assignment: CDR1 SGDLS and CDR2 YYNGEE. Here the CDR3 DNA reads TGTGCCAGCAGCGGGAAGGCGGGGATGGAGCACGAGCAGTACTTC. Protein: CASSGKAGMEHEQYF.

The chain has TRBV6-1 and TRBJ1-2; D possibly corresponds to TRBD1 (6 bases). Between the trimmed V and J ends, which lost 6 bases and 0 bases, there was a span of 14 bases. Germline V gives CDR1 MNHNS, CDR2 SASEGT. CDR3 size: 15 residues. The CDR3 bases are TGTGCCAGCAGACTGGACAGAGCAACTAACTATGGCTACACCTTC. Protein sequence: CASRLDRATNYGYTF.

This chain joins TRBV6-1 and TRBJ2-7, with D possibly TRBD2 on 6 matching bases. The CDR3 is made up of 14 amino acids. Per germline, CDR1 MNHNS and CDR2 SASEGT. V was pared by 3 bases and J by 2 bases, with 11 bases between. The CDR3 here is CASSDLGSAYEQYF. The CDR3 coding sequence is TGTGCCAGCAGTGACCTCGGGAGCGCCTACGAGCAGTACTTC.

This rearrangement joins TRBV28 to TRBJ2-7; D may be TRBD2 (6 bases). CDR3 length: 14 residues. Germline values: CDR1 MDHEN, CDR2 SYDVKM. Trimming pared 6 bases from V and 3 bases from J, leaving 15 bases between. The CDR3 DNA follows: TGTGCCAGCAGACGTAGCGGTCAAAACTACGAGCAGTACTTC. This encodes CASRRSGQNYEQYF. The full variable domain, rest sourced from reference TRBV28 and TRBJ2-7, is DVKVTQSSRYLVKRTGEKVFLECVQDMDHENMFWYRQDPGLGLRLIYFSYDVKMKEKGDIPEGYSVSREKKERFSLILESASTNQTSMYLCASRRSGQNYEQYFGPGTRLTVT.

This chain's CDR3 is CASSYIHRQAFTDTQYF. The CDR3 nucleotides read TGTGCCAGCAGCTACATCCACAGACAGGCTTTCACAGATACGCAGTATTTT. The chain carries TRBV7-2 and TRBJ2-3, with a weak D call TRBD1 (6 bases). V dropped 4 bases and J dropped 2 bases, with 19 bases sitting between them. The CDR3 covers 17 residues. In germline, CDR1 is SGHTA, CDR2 FQGNSA. The full variable domain, rest sourced from reference TRBV7-2 and TRBJ2-3, is GAGVSQSPSNKVTEKGKDVELRCDPISGHTALYWYRQSLGQGLEFLIYFQGNSAPDKSGLPSDRFSAERTGGSVSTLTIQRTQQEDSAVYLCASSYIHRQAFTDTQYFGPGTRLTVL.

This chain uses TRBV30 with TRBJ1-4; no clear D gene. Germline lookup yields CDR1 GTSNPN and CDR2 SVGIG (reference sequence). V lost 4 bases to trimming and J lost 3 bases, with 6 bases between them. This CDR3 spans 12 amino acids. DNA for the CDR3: TGTGCCTGGATGTCTGCTAATGAAAAACTGTTTTTT. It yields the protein CAWMSANEKLFF.

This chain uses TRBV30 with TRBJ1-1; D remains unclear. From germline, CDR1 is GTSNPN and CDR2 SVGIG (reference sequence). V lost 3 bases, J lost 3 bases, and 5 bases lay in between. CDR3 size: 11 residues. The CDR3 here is CAWRRDTEAFF. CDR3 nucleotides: TGTGCCTGGAGGAGGGACACTGAAGCTTTCTTT.

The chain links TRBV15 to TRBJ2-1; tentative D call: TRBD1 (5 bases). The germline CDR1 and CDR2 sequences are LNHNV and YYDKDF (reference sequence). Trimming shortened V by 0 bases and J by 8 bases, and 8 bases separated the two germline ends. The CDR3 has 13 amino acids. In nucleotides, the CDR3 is TGTGCCACCAGCAGAGATAGGGGCTATGAGCAGTTCTTC. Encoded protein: CATSRDRGYEQFF.

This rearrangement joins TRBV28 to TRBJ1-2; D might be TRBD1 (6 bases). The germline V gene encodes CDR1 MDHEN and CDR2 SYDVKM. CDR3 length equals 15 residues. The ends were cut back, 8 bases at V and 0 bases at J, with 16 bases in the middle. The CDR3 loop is CASRTGEGANYGYTF. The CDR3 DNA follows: TGTGCCAGCCGAACCGGTGAGGGGGCTAACTATGGCTACACCTTC.

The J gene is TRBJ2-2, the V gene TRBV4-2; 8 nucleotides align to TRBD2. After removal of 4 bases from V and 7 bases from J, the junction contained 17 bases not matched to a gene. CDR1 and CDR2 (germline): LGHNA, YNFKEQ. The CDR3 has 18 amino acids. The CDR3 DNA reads TGTGCCAGCAGCCCCACCCCGGGACTAGGGGTAACCGGCGGGGAGCTGTTTTTT. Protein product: CASSPTPGLGVTGGELFF.

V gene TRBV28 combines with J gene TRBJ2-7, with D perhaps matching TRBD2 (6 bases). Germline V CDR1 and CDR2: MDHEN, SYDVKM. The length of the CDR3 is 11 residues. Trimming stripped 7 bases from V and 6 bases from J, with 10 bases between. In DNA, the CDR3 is TGTGCCAGCACTGGGGGGTTCGAGCAGTACTTC. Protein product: CASTGGFEQYF.

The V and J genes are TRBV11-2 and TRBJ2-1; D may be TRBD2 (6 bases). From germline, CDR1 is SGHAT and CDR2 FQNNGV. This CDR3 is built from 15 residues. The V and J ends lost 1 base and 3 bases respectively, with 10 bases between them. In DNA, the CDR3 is TGTGCCAGCAGCTTAGGGGCGGGGTACTACAATGAGCAGTTCTTC. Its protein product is CASSLGAGYYNEQFF.

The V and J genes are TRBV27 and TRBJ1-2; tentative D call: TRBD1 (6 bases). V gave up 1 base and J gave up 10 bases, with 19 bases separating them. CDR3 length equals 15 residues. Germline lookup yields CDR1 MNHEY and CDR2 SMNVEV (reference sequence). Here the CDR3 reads CASSLYQGTRTDYTF. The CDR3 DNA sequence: TGTGCCAGCAGTTTATATCAGGGGACAAGAACGGACTACACCTTC.

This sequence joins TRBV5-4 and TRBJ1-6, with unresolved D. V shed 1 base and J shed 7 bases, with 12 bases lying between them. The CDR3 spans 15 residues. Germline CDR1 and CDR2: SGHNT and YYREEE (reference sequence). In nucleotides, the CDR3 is TGTGCCAGCAGCTTGTACGAAAGGAGGAATTCACCCCTCCACTTT. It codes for CASSLYERRNSPLHF.

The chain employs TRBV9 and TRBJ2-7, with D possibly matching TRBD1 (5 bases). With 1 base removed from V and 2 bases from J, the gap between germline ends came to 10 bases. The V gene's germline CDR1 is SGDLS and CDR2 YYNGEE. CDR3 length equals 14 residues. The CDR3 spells CASSVLDNAYEQYF. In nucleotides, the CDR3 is TGTGCCAGCAGCGTACTGGACAACGCCTACGAGCAGTACTTC. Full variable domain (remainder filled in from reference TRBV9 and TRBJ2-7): DSGVTQTPKHLITATGQRVTLRCSPRSGDLSVYWYQQSLDQGLQFLIQYYNGEERAKGNILERFSAQQFPDLHSELNLSSLELGDSALYFCASSVLDNAYEQYFGPGTRLTVT.